Listed below are T cell receptor beta chains from one sample, sequenced in a study of lymphopenia after photon versus proton radiotherapy. Clones were read by immunoSEQ multiplex PCR, and TCRdb kept only the in-frame ones, dropping some. The sample records fewer than 65,000 clones, approximately 83% being singletons. Sequencing used peripheral blood, obtained from a patient treated with photon-based radiotherapy. All receptors derive from a man aged 40-49 years with gastric cancer. The CDR3 runs from the conserved cysteine through the conserved F or W.

TRBJ1-2 | TRBV5-6 | CASSLDRGFNYGYTF
TRBJ2-2 | TRBV5-4 | CASSFDRPGTGELFF
TRBJ2-1 | TRBV7-6 | CASSGTGNEQFF
TRBJ1-5 | TRBV6-1 | CASSSGSDQPQHF
TRBJ1-2 | TRBV7-2 | CASSLNFYGYTF
TRBJ2-3 | TRBV5-4 | CASSLVGLAGAADTQYF
TRBJ1-3 | TRBV7-2 | CASSGQGTSSGNTIYF
TRBJ1-2 | TRBV30 | CAWSGGSPANYGYTF
TRBJ2-1 | TRBV29-1 | CSVEEPLAGRQFF
TRBJ2-2 | TRBV6-4 | CASSDSGTGELFF
TRBJ2-7 | TRBV5-1 | CASSVRTSGGEQYF
TRBJ2-3 | TRBV5-4 | CASSVGTATDTQYF
TRBJ1-6 | TRBV11-2 | CASSFGAHSPLHF
TRBJ2-3 | TRBV9 | CASSPRLAISDTQYF
TRBJ1-4 | TRBV5-5 | CASSTKQATNEKLFF
TRBJ1-4 | TRBV5-6 | CASSLEGTWGIFF
TRBJ1-2 | TRBV27 | CASSLQGAHGYTF
TRBJ1-5 | TRBV2 | CASRDSGSSNQPQHF